The TCR beta chain described here comes from a study of T cell repertoires in cytomegalovirus infection. Study at large: HLA-B-restricted CMV epitopes that are well studied were used alongside recently identified HLA-C-restricted ones. Public TCR beta signatures marked donors with CMV infection and the matching HLA.

TCRdb redid the calling of the reads with MiXCR, one entry per CDR3 protein. Among roughly 200,000 distinct CDR3 sequences listed, roughly two fifths were seen once. This clonotype was picked up a small number of times. Its specificity is unknown. The CDR3 runs 14 residues. Germline values: CDR1 SEHNR, CDR2 FQNEAQ (reference sequence). V dropped 5 bases and J dropped 2; count of bases not matched to a gene: 4. This chain joins TRBV7-9 and TRBJ1-1; 8 positions agree with TRBD1. The sequence came from a human donor in good health (CMV status not recorded). Some clones in this sample may be carry-over from other donors' samples. The sample was CD8+ T cells from cultured PBMCs, taken from culture after CMV antigen stimulation. The DNA of the CDR3 is TGTGCCAGCAGCCCCGACAGGGGAAACACTGAAGCTTTCTTT. Encoded protein: CASSPDRGNTEAFF.